The 20 T cell receptor beta chains listed next were all sequenced from one sample in a study of Graves' ophthalmopathy and Graves' hyperthyroidism. RNA transcripts yielded amplified TCR beta CDR3 regions. First-round RT-PCR employed HTBI primers, with a second-round multiplex PCR after it. TCRdb itself ran the multiplex PCR reads through MiXCR, one entry per CDR3 protein. In the table there are roughly 480,000 distinct CDR3 sequences, about an eighth of which are singletons. Specimen: blood. All receptors derive from a woman aged 25 to 39 with Graves' ophthalmopathy.

This clonotype appeared many times. A read error may produce the germline difference seen at one junction end. The rearrangement links TRBV20-1 to TRBJ1-2; D might be TRBD1 (6 bases). Looked up from germline, CDR1 is DFQATT and CDR2 is SNEGSKA (reference sequence). The CDR3 spans 16 residues. The CDR3 DNA is TGCAGTGCTACCTCCCGAGGGGGGAGCCTTAACTTTGGCTACACCTTC. Translation: CSATSRGGSLNFGYTF.

This clonotype was seen many times. V is TRBV12-3 or TRBV12-4 and J is TRBJ1-1, with D maybe TRBD1 (5 bases). V was clipped by 5 bases and J by 6 bases, with 10 bases between them. The CDR3 length is 12 residues. DNA of the CDR3: TGTGCCAGCAGTCCGCCGGGGGCTGAAGCTTTCTTT. Translated, it gives CASSPPGAEAFF.

For this clonotype: Relative to the germline gene, one junction end is altered; a read error may explain this. The chain is built from TRBV5-1 and TRBJ2-4, with D possibly being TRBD1 or TRBD2 (5 bases each). This CDR3 spans 16 amino acids. Germline V gives CDR1 SGHRS, CDR2 YFSETQ. CDR3 sequence: CASSLEGVLAKNIKYF. The CDR3 DNA reads as TGCGCCAGCAGCTTGGAAGGGGTTCTAGCCAAAAACATTAAGTACTTC. Full variable domain (rest looked up from reference TRBV5-1 and TRBJ2-4): KAGVTQTPRYLIKTRGQQVTLSCSPISGHRSVSWYQQTPGQGLQFLFEYFSETQRNKGNFPGRFSGRQFSNSRSEMNVSTLELGDSALYLCASSLEGVLAKNIKYFGAGTRLSVL.

This clonotype was found many times. The chain links TRBV6-5 to TRBJ2-2; a weak D match, TRBD2 (6 bases). The CDR3 covers 14 residues. Trimming left V 6 bases short and J 4 bases short, with 12 bases between. Germline values: CDR1 MNHEY, CDR2 SVGAGI. CDR3 nucleotide sequence: TGTGCCAGCAGAGTACCGGGGGTCACCGGGGAGCTGTTTTTT. Translated: CASRVPGVTGELFF.

This clonotype has ten or more counts. The V gene is TRBV20-1, the J gene TRBJ2-7; possible D gene TRBD1, 6 bases. The CDR3 is 15 amino acids. Germline V gives CDR1 DFQATT, CDR2 SNEGSKA (reference sequence). V dropped 0 bases and J dropped 6 bases, with 18 bases sitting between them. CDR3 in amino acids: CSARDGRQGNREQYF. The CDR3 DNA reads TGCAGTGCTAGAGATGGGCGGCAGGGGAATCGCGAGCAGTACTTC.

The table lists this clonotype with many counts. The chain recombines TRBV4-1 with TRBJ2-7, with D perhaps matching TRBD1 or TRBD2 (5 bases each). This CDR3 is 17 amino acids long. Germline V CDR1 and CDR2: MGHRA, YSYEKL. V shed 3 bases and J shed 0 bases, with 18 bases lying between them. The CDR3 DNA reads TGCGCCAGCAGCCAGTGGGCCGGGACGCCCAGCTCCTACGAGCAGTACTTC. Residues: CASSQWAGTPSSYEQYF.

CDR3 nucleotide sequence: TGTGCCAGCAGCTTAGGTGGGGGACTAGCGGGAGGACCAGATACGCAGTATTTT. Its protein product is CASSLGGGLAGGPDTQYF. The rearrangement links TRBV11-2 to TRBJ2-3, with TRBD2 matching 15 bases. V dropped 1 base and J dropped 4; count of bases not matched to a gene: 6. This CDR3 has 18 residues. The germline gives CDR1 SGHAT, CDR2 FQNNGV.

The chain links TRBV28 to TRBJ2-4; 8 bases map to TRBD2. CDR1 MDHEN and CDR2 SYDVKM come from the germline V gene. The CDR3 loop spans 16 amino acids. The J segment lost 8 bases and the V segment lost 7 bases, leaving 16 bases of the junction unmatched. The CDR3 loop reads CASTKRGSGMADIQYF. The CDR3 DNA follows: TGTGCCAGCACCAAAAGGGGTAGCGGGATGGCGGACATTCAGTACTTC.

This clonotype was seen a handful of times. The rearrangement joins TRBV18 to TRBJ1-5; D remains unclear. Trimming pared 2 bases from V and 4 bases from J, leaving 12 bases between. This CDR3 spans 15 amino acids. Germline CDR1 is KGHSH and CDR2 is LQKENI. The CDR3, as DNA: TGTGCCAGCTCACCAGGAGTGGTTGAGAATCAGCCCCAGCATTTT. Translation: CASSPGVVENQPQHF.

The V gene is TRBV5-1, the J gene TRBJ1-2; possible D gene TRBD1, 6 bases. The CDR3 sequence is 18 residues long. CDR1 and CDR2 (germline): SGHRS, YFSETQ. V lost 4 bases and J 4 bases, leaving 26 bases between the germline ends. The DNA of the CDR3 is TGCGCCAGCAGCCCTGGACCGACAGGAGAAGAAGTTGGCTATGGCTACACCTTC. Translated, it gives CASSPGPTGEEVGYGYTF.

This clonotype has at least ten counts. CDR3 amino acids: CASSLARSVANYGYTF. CDR3 DNA: TGTGCCAGCAGCTTAGCTCGGTCAGTAGCTAACTATGGCTACACCTTC. The V and J genes are TRBV7-2 and TRBJ1-2, with D uncertain. The V gene's germline CDR1 is SGHTA and CDR2 FQGNSA. The CDR3 covers 16 residues. V was shortened by 0 bases and J by 0 bases, with 11 bases between the two germline ends.

A remark on this clonotype: This may come from a read error, since a much larger clone is one base off. The rearrangement joins TRBV5-6 to TRBJ2-5; D gene ambiguous. This CDR3 region has 14 residues. Per germline, CDR1 SGHDT and CDR2 YYEEEE. The CDR3 loop is CASSLGVFQETKYF. CDR3 sequence (DNA): TGTGCCAGCAGCTTGGGGGTATTTCAAGAGACCAAGTACTTC.

V is TRBV11-2 and J is TRBJ2-7; D is unresolved. Between the trimmed V and J ends, which lost 2 bases and 0 bases, there was a span of 11 bases. Per the germline V gene, CDR1 is SGHAT and CDR2 is FQNNGV. The CDR3 length is 15 residues. In nucleotides, the CDR3 is TGTGCCAGCAGCTTACACGGGTCTAGCTCCTACGAGCAGTACTTC. This sequence encodes CASSLHGSSSYEQYF.

The V gene is TRBV28, the J gene TRBJ1-1; D might be TRBD1 (6 bases). Germline V lookup: CDR1 MDHEN, CDR2 SYDVKM. Deletions cut 6 bases from V and 6 bases from J, with 20 bases between. The CDR3 extends over 15 amino acids. DNA for the CDR3: TGTGCCAGCAGCCCTAGCGGGGGCCGAATAGCTGAAGCTTTCTTT. This translates into CASSPSGGRIAEAFF.

This clonotype was observed many times. The chain combines TRBV27 with TRBJ1-5; D may be TRBD1 (6 bases). Germline V lookup: CDR1 MNHEY, CDR2 SMNVEV (reference sequence). V dropped 2 bases and J dropped 0 bases, with 11 bases sitting between them. This CDR3 contains 16 residues. CDR3 nucleotides: TGTGCCAGCAGTTTAAGGGGGGGCAATAGCAATCAGCCCCAGCATTTT. Its protein is CASSLRGGNSNQPQHF.

This clonotype was detected many times. This chain connects TRBV9 to TRBJ1-2; possibly TRBD1 for D (6 bases). The CDR3 is made up of 15 amino acids. Germline lookup yields CDR1 SGDLS and CDR2 YYNGEE. V lost 4 bases and J lost 7, with 20 bases in between. CDR3 amino acids: CASSTSGGGNGGYTF. DNA of the CDR3: TGTGCCAGCAGCACCTCGGGAGGGGGGAATGGTGGCTACACCTTC.

This clonotype was observed many times. The rearrangement links TRBV28 to TRBJ2-7, with 7 bases that match TRBD1. The CDR3 covers 14 residues. Germline lookup yields CDR1 MDHEN and CDR2 SYDVKM. V lost 5 bases, J lost 3 bases, and 7 bases stayed unmatched. The CDR3 coding sequence is TGTGCCAGCAGTCGGGGACAGTCCTACTACGAGCAGTACTTC. Translating gives CASSRGQSYYEQYF.

The sample holds one count of this clonotype. The chain combines TRBV6-5 with TRBJ1-2; 10 bases fit TRBD1. This CDR3 contains 14 residues. The germline CDR1 and CDR2 sequences are MNHEY and SVGAGI. V trimming: 5 bases; J trimming: 4 bases; junction bases outside the gene matches: 4. CDR3 in DNA: TGTGCCAGCAGTACTCGGACAGGGGGCTATGGCTACACCTTC. This gives the protein CASSTRTGGYGYTF.

The table lists this clonotype with many counts. V usage is TRBV5-5 and J usage is TRBJ1-2; D perhaps matches TRBD1 (6 bases). The V end lost 4 bases, the J end lost 2 bases, and 12 bases lay between the germline ends. This CDR3 is built from 14 residues. In germline, CDR1 is SGHKS, CDR2 YYEKEE (reference sequence). CDR3 amino acids: CASSPDSLNYGYTF. DNA of the CDR3: TGTGCCAGCAGCCCGGACAGCCTGAACTATGGCTACACCTTC.

This clonotype was seen ten or more times. V and J are TRBV4-2 and TRBJ2-7; TRBD1 agrees at 9 bases. The V gene end was trimmed by 0 bases and the J gene end by 1 base; junction bases not matched to a gene: 10. CDR3 length equals 18 residues. Germline values: CDR1 LGHNA, CDR2 YNFKEQ. For the CDR3, the DNA is TGTGCCAGCAGCCAAGAACTTGCGGGTGGGACAGGGTCCTACGAGCAGTACTTC. Its protein product is CASSQELAGGTGSYEQYF.